A selection of T cell receptor beta chains follows, all from one sample in a study of PD-L1 blockade in urothelial cancer. Only in-frame clones appear in the TCRdb table, and some are missing; sequencing was by immunoSEQ multiplex PCR. The sample consists of about 43,000 clones, around four fifths of them appearing once. This sample comprised PBMCs, obtained around atezolizumab (anti-PD-L1) treatment. These receptors were collected from a man between 60 and 75 years old with urothelial cancer. CDR3s include the opening cysteine and the closing phenylalanine or tryptophan. D genes are given only for firm matches. Rows may omit the clone size; those that give it use once, few, many or a size class.

abundance: .
d_gene: .
v_gene: TRBV19
j_gene: TRBJ1-5
CDR3aa: CASSIARGAGNQPQHF
CDR3nt: TGTGCCAGTAGTATAGCCCGGGGGGCGGGTAATCAGCCCCAGCATTTT

abundance: .
d_gene: .
v_gene: TRBV5-6
j_gene: TRBJ2-3
CDR3aa: CASSYDRSTDTQYF
CDR3nt: TGTGCCAGCAGCTACGACAGGAGCACAGATACGCAGTATTTT

abundance: .
d_gene: TRBD1
v_gene: TRBV7-8
j_gene: TRBJ2-2
CDR3aa: CASQGVVRTGELFF
CDR3nt: TGTGCCAGTCAGGGGGTCGTGAGGACCGGGGAGCTGTTTTTT

abundance: .
d_gene: TRBD1
v_gene: TRBV27
j_gene: TRBJ2-3
CDR3aa: CASTPRWGQSTDTQYF
CDR3nt: TGTGCCAGCACTCCCAGGTGGGGACAGAGCACAGATACGCAGTATTTT

abundance: few
d_gene: TRBD1
v_gene: TRBV19
j_gene: TRBJ1-4
CDR3aa: CASSIRDRGANEKLFF
CDR3nt: TGTGCCAGTAGTATCCGAGACAGGGGAGCTAATGAAAAACTGTTTTTT

abundance: .
d_gene: TRBD1
v_gene: TRBV7-9
j_gene: TRBJ1-5
CDR3aa: CASSSTGNLNQPQHF
CDR3nt: TGTGCCAGCAGCTCGACAGGGAATCTCAATCAGCCCCAGCATTTT

abundance: .
d_gene: TRBD1
v_gene: TRBV5-1
j_gene: TRBJ1-6
CDR3aa: CASSLDPGQPNSPLHF
CDR3nt: TGCGCCAGCAGCTTGGACCCGGGACAGCCGAATTCACCCCTCCACTTT

abundance: .
d_gene: TRBD2
v_gene: TRBV4-1
j_gene: TRBJ2-5
CDR3aa: CASSQAGGAGGETQYF
CDR3nt: TGCGCCAGCAGCCAAGCGGGGGGGGCCGGGGGAGAGACCCAGTACTTC

abundance: .
d_gene: .
v_gene: TRBV4-1
j_gene: TRBJ1-2
CDR3aa: CASSQDGQEWSYGYTF
CDR3nt: TGCGCCAGCAGCCAAGACGGCCAGGAATGGTCCTATGGCTACACCTTC

abundance: .
d_gene: TRBD2
v_gene: TRBV5-1
j_gene: TRBJ2-2
CDR3aa: CASSLLAGVNTGELFF
CDR3nt: TGCGCCAGCAGCCTCCTAGCGGGAGTAAACACCGGGGAGCTGTTTTTT

abundance: .
d_gene: .
v_gene: TRBV2
j_gene: TRBJ2-4
CDR3aa: CASSGVPGAKNIQYF
CDR3nt: TGTGCCAGCAGTGGCGTCCCCGGTGCCAAAAACATTCAGTACTTC